This T cell receptor beta chain was recovered during a study of blood T cell repertoires in COVID-19. TCRdb keeps only in-frame clones here, not all; method: immunoSEQ multiplex PCR. The data contain 250,000 to 350,000 clones, approximately 85% of them seen just once; the ten biggest clones take up about 4.3%. Germline values: CDR1 SEHNR, CDR2 FQNEAQ (reference sequence). J lost 6 bases, V lost 1 base, and 9 bases had no gene match. The CDR3 runs 15 residues. Sequences were obtained from PBMCs or T cells enriched from blood (not recorded which). The J gene is TRBJ2-7, the V gene TRBV7-9, with 7 bases fitting TRBD1. This TCR was sampled from a woman aged 25-40 years who had recovered from COVID-19. The CDR3: CASSLGVGQSREQYF. In DNA form, the CDR3 reads TGTGCCAGCAGCTTAGGGGTGGGACAGTCTCGCGAGCAGTACTTC.